This TCR beta chain derives from a study of beta chain features in type 1 diabetes. Study-level points and caveats: VDJ junctions from patients with type 1 diabetes contained fewer insertions and more deletions.

All sorted populations exceeded 95% purity. This clone was picked up a small number of times. Antigen specificity is unknown. The authors reverse transcribed all of the isolated RNA, so sequencing captured expressed TCRB transcripts. The repertoire was sequenced with immunoSEQ multiplex PCR; TCRdb's copy has only in-frame clones and lacks some. The repertoire holds hundreds of thousands of clones, roughly 14% seen once, with roughly 0.033% in the top ten. The germline V gene has CDR1 SQVTM and CDR2 ANQGSEA. The CDR3 is 13 residues long. V shed 7 bases and J 11 bases; nucleotides not matched to a gene: 15.

The V gene is TRBV29-1, the J gene TRBJ1-1, with TRBD1 matching 8 bases. The origin of this receptor is a man aged 25 to 40 in good health. The sample was naive CD4+ T cells from blood. CDR3 protein: CSGVGQGVTRAFF. The CDR3 DNA reads TGCAGCGGCGTTGGACAGGGCGTTACTCGGGCTTTCTTT.